Listed here are 15 T cell receptor beta chains from one sample, sequenced in a study of T cell responses to AZD1222 COVID-19 vaccine. The data were produced by immunoSEQ multiplex PCR, yet TCRdb's version contains in-frame clones alone and is incomplete. The sample holds some 97,000 clones, approximately 90% seen once. The sequencing here drew on peripheral blood, taken on day 0 of AZD1222 vaccination. Receptor source: an adult in good health.

This sequence joins TRBV5-1 and TRBJ2-1, with D unclear. CDR3 length equals 15 residues. Germline V gives CDR1 SGHRS, CDR2 YFSETQ. V lost 5 bases to trimming and J lost 3 bases, with 15 bases between them. The CDR3 region has the DNA TGCGCCAGCAGAGTCCAAGCAGCCCTCTACAATGAGCAGTTCTTC. It translates to CASRVQAALYNEQFF. Supplemented by reference TRBV5-1 and TRBJ2-1, the full variable domain reads KAGVTQTPRYLIKTRGQQVTLSCSPISGHRSVSWYQQTPGQGLQFLFEYFSETQRNKGNFPGRFSGRQFSNSRSEMNVSTLELGDSALYLCASRVQAALYNEQFFGPGTRLTVL.

This clone was recorded many times. The rearrangement links TRBV3-1 (or the pseudogene TRBV3-2) to TRBJ1-4, with D unclear. The CDR3 sequence is 15 residues long. V lost 0 bases and J 0 bases, leaving 5 bases between the germline ends. Germline values: CDR1 LGHDT, CDR2 YNNKEL (reference sequence). The CDR3 loop is CASSQDSSTNEKLFF. In nucleotides, the CDR3 is TGTGCCAGCAGCCAAGATTCCTCAACTAATGAAAAACTGTTTTTT.

On this clone: Additional DNA sequences in this sample encode the identical CDR3. The chain has TRBV7-8 and TRBJ2-7; D gene unclear. Per germline, CDR1 SGHVS and CDR2 FQNEAQ. This CDR3 contains 14 residues. The germline V and J ends were trimmed by 1 base and 2 bases, with 9 bases remaining between them. Here the CDR3 reads CASSLGGGTYEQYF. Written as DNA, the CDR3 is TGTGCCAGCAGCTTAGGAGGCGGTACCTACGAGCAGTACTTC.

The rearrangement joins TRBV5-1 to TRBJ2-7; D might be TRBD2 (6 bases). This CDR3 region has 15 residues. Looked up from germline, CDR1 is SGHRS and CDR2 is YFSETQ. The V end was cut by 4 bases, the J end by 1 base, with 15 bases between. The CDR3 loop reads CASSPYLGGSYEQYF. The CDR3 DNA sequence: TGCGCCAGCAGCCCCTATCTGGGAGGATCCTACGAGCAGTACTTC.

This clone has only a few counts. V gene TRBV29-1 combines with J gene TRBJ1-2, with TRBD1 matching 9 bases. CDR3 length equals 14 residues. Germline-derived CDR1 and CDR2 are SQVTM and ANQGSEA. V dropped 7 bases and J dropped 6; count of bases not matched to a gene: 12. CDR3 nucleotide sequence: TGCAGCGACCAGCGGACAGGGGATTACAATGGCTACACCTTC. Amino acids: CSDQRTGDYNGYTF.

The rearrangement joins TRBV11-3 to TRBJ1-1; 8 nucleotides line up with TRBD1. Germline loops: CDR1 SGHNT, CDR2 YENEEA. This CDR3 is 15 amino acids long. The trim removed 4 bases at V and 4 bases at J, leaving 8 bases unmatched. The CDR3 DNA reads as TGTGCCAGCAGCTCCGGACAGGGTAGTGGCACTGAAGCTTTCTTT. Translated: CASSSGQGSGTEAFF. The entire variable domain, with the rest obtained from reference TRBV11-3 and TRBJ1-1, is as follows: EAGVVQSPRYKIIEKKQPVAFWCNPISGHNTLYWYLQNLGQGPELLIRYENEEAVDDSQLPKDRFSAERLKGVDSTLKIQPAELGDSAVYLCASSSGQGSGTEAFFGQGTRLTVV.

The chain couples TRBV5-1 to TRBJ1-6; 7 bases agree with TRBD1. Germline loops: CDR1 SGHRS, CDR2 YFSETQ. The CDR3 extends over 15 amino acids. J gave up 6 bases and V 3 bases, and 6 bases lay outside the gene matches. In DNA form, the CDR3 reads TGCGCCAGCAGCTCGGCGGGACAGATTAATTCACCCCTCCACTTT. It codes for CASSSAGQINSPLHF. The full variable domain, its missing parts supplied by reference TRBV5-1 and TRBJ1-6, is KAGVTQTPRYLIKTRGQQVTLSCSPISGHRSVSWYQQTPGQGLQFLFEYFSETQRNKGNFPGRFSGRQFSNSRSEMNVSTLELGDSALYLCASSSAGQINSPLHFGNGTRLTVT.

This clone was found once. The chain combines TRBV2 with TRBJ1-5; D unresolved. The length of the CDR3 is 11 residues. Germline V gives CDR1 SNHLY, CDR2 FYNNEI. The V end lost 4 bases, the J end lost 10 bases, and 8 bases lay between the germline ends. The CDR3 coding sequence is TGTGCCAGCAGTGGCCCGAGCCCCCAGCATTTT. As protein: CASSGPSPQHF. Supplemented by reference TRBV2 and TRBJ1-5, the full variable domain reads EPEVTQTPSHQVTQMGQEVILRCVPISNHLYFYWYRQILGQKVEFLVSFYNNEISEKSEIFDDQFSVERPDGSNFTLKIRSTKLEDSAMYFCASSGPSPQHFGDGTRLSIL.

The chain has TRBV3-1 (or the pseudogene TRBV3-2) and TRBJ2-5; tentative D call: TRBD2 (7 bases). The germline CDR1 and CDR2 sequences are LGHDT and YNNKEL (reference sequence). The ends were cut back, 0 bases at V and 7 bases at J, with 24 bases in the middle. This CDR3 has 18 amino acids. Written as DNA, the CDR3 is TGTGCCAGCAGCCAAGATGGTTATGGCGGGGGCGTCGTGGGGACCCAGTACTTC. This codes for CASSQDGYGGGVVGTQYF.

The chain combines TRBV7-9 with TRBJ2-3; D gene ambiguous. The V gene's germline CDR1 is SEHNR and CDR2 FQNEAQ (reference sequence). V lost 1 base to trimming and J lost 0 bases, with 2 bases between them. The CDR3 runs to 13 residues. The CDR3 reads CASSLGSTDTQYF. The CDR3 bases are TGTGCCAGCAGCTTAGGCAGCACAGATACGCAGTATTTT.

The chain is built from TRBV23-1 and TRBJ2-7; the D gene is possibly TRBD1 (5 bases). TRBV23-1 is an ORF, and what it does is uncertain. The CDR3 totals 13 residues. Trimming stripped 3 bases from V and 4 bases from J, with 10 bases between. CDR3 in amino acids: CASSHQGRYEQYF. CDR3 in DNA: TGCGCCAGCAGTCACCAGGGTCGGTACGAGCAGTACTTC.

Concerning this clone: The same CDR3 also results from other DNA sequences found in this sample. This chain connects TRBV12-3 or TRBV12-4 to TRBJ1-2; TRBD1 aligns across 9 bases. Trimming removed 3 bases from V and 8 bases from J; junction bases left unmatched: 4. The CDR3 runs to 13 residues. CDR3 in amino acids: CASSFTGGEGYTF. Written as DNA, the CDR3 is TGTGCCAGCAGTTTTACAGGGGGCGAAGGCTACACCTTC.

This sequence joins TRBV7-6 and TRBJ2-7, with 11 nucleotides matching TRBD2. Trimming at V came to 5 bases and at J to 8 bases, leaving 8 bases not matched to a gene. In germline, CDR1 is SGHVS, CDR2 FNYEAQ. The CDR3 runs to 14 residues. The CDR3 loop is CASSLGLAGIQQYF. The CDR3 region has the DNA TGTGCCAGCAGCCTAGGACTAGCGGGTATACAGCAGTACTTC. The full variable domain, its missing parts supplied by reference TRBV7-6 and TRBJ2-7, is GAGVSQSPRYKVTKRGQDVALRCDPISGHVSLYWYRQALGQGPEFLTYFNYEAQQDKSGLPNDRFSAERPEGSISTLTIQRTEQRDSAMYRCASSLGLAGIQQYFGPGTRLTVT.

Only a few counts were recorded for this clone. As DNA, the CDR3 is TGCAGCGTTAGCGTGGTGCACACCGGGGAGCTGTTTTTT. Residues: CSVSVVHTGELFF. The V call is TRBV29-1, the J call TRBJ2-2; no definite D call. Germline lookup yields CDR1 SQVTM and CDR2 ANQGSEA. Trimming stripped 5 bases from V and 3 bases from J, with 10 bases between. This CDR3 has 13 residues.

This rearrangement joins TRBV12-3 or TRBV12-4 to TRBJ1-1; D not resolved. The V end was cut by 6 bases, the J end by 0 bases, with 8 bases between. The CDR3 has 13 amino acids. In nucleotides, the CDR3 is TGTGCCAGCAGCCGAGGGATGAACACTGAAGCTTTCTTT. Translated: CASSRGMNTEAFF.